This record looks at one TCR beta chain sequence and its context. This sample was taken from a study of blood T cell repertoires in COVID-19. The wider study: COVID-19 samples, acute and convalescent, were from the United States, Italy and Spain. From T cells, B-cell-depleted T cells, or PBMCs came the material, which was cDNA or gDNA.

Authors' methods: From reference gene primer amplification, estimates of nucleated cell counts were derived. Assay used: immunoSEQ multiplex PCR; TCRdb lists only in-frame clones, some missing. V and J calls and clone size are copied from that table; D and trimming were computed from the DNA. The data show 230,000 or so clones, with 89% seen just once and approximately 5% held by the top ten. This CDR3 contains 13 residues. V lost 4 bases and J lost 7, with 13 bases in between. CDR1 is MNHEY, CDR2 SVGAGI, per germline. The receptor was isolated from a woman aged 35 to 49 who had recovered from COVID-19. The V gene is TRBV6-5, the J gene TRBJ1-2; D is undetermined. Sequencing was carried out using peripheral blood. As DNA, the CDR3 is TGTGCCAGCAGTTCAAGAGGGATCCGTGGCTACACCTTC. Protein: CASSSRGIRGYTF.